This record covers a single T cell receptor (beta chain). Sequenced by immunoSEQ multiplex PCR; TCRdb stores in-frame clones only, minus some. The sample has some 110,000 clones; about four fifths are singletons. The data were taken from a study of control samples from healthy donors and cancer patients. Germline CDR1 and CDR2: LGHDT and YNNKEL (reference sequence). The length of the CDR3 is 18 residues. J lost 2 bases, V lost 0 bases, and 13 bases had no gene match. This receptor was identified in a woman aged 45-65 years in good health. The rearrangement joins TRBV3-1 (or the pseudogene TRBV3-2) to TRBJ2-7; the match to TRBD2 covers 7 bases. Sample: blood. The CDR3 sequence is CASSQEAAGPPPTYEQYF. The CDR3 DNA sequence: TGTGCCAGCAGCCAAGAGGCAGCGGGACCCCCACCTACCTACGAGCAGTACTTC.